These 29 T cell receptor beta chains share one sample of origin, sequenced in a study of cytomegalovirus exposure and HLA in healthy donors. Researchers ran the PCR with 60 Vbeta and 13 Jbeta primers. This table comes from immunoSEQ multiplex PCR, and its TCRdb copy is limited to in-frame clones, with some not included. The data show roughly 100,000 clones, more than 65% seen once. Material for sequencing was PBMCs. The receptors were gathered from a human donor in good health.

The gene calls are TRBV5-4 and TRBJ2-2, with D unresolved. Germline V gene sequence: CDR1 SGHNT, CDR2 YYREEE (reference sequence). This CDR3 has 14 residues. Trimming pared 7 bases from V and 2 bases from J, leaving 12 bases between. The CDR3 spells CASRRHTNTGELFF. The CDR3 nucleotides are TGTGCCAGCCGTAGACACACAAACACCGGGGAGCTGTTTTTT.

This clone was observed a few times. J is TRBJ1-2 and V is TRBV4-1; tentatively, D is TRBD1 (5 bases). Germline V lookup: CDR1 MGHRA, CDR2 YSYEKL. The CDR3 contains 15 residues. V lost 3 bases and J lost 4, with 15 bases in between. The CDR3 region is CASSHPMGRGYGYTF. CDR3 DNA: TGCGCCAGCAGCCACCCGATGGGGCGGGGCTATGGCTACACCTTC.

This sequence joins TRBV25-1 and TRBJ2-1; 9 bases map to TRBD2. CDR1 and CDR2 from the germline V gene are MGHDK and SYGVNS. J lost 0 bases, V lost 3 bases, and 3 bases had no gene match. The CDR3 is 16 amino acids. The CDR3 protein is CASSDHSGSSYNEQFF. Here the CDR3 DNA reads TGTGCCAGCAGTGACCATAGCGGGAGCTCCTACAATGAGCAGTTCTTC.

This clone occurred a few times. The rearrangement joins TRBV19 to TRBJ1-4; 7 bases fit TRBD1. The J segment lost 15 bases and the V segment lost 7 bases, leaving 5 bases of the junction unmatched. This CDR3 is built from 10 residues. CDR1 is LNHDA, CDR2 SQIVND, per germline (reference sequence). In DNA form, the CDR3 reads TGTGCCAGTACCTCGGACAGGATGTTTTTT. Amino acids: CASTSDRMFF.

The chain links TRBV28 to TRBJ2-3; 8 bases match TRBD2. The germline V gene has CDR1 MDHEN and CDR2 SYDVKM. This CDR3 region has 15 residues. Unmatched junction bases numbered 7, after V lost 5 bases and J lost 3 bases. CDR3 bases: TGTGCCAGCAGTCTGCTAGCGGGCCAGACAGATACGCAGTATTTT. Translating it yields CASSLLAGQTDTQYF.

The gene calls are TRBV19 and TRBJ1-5, with TRBD1 matching over 10 bases. The length of the CDR3 is 16 residues. Germline-derived CDR1 and CDR2 are LNHDA and SQIVND (reference sequence). Germline trimming cut 4 bases from V and 1 base from J; bases unmatched to any gene: 4. The CDR3 DNA follows: TGTGCCAGTAGTACTCGGGACAGGGGAAGCAATCAGCCCCAGCATTTT. Protein product: CASSTRDRGSNQPQHF.

The chain is built from TRBV4-3 and TRBJ1-1; TRBD1 agrees at 7 bases. Looked up from germline, CDR1 is LGHNA and CDR2 is YSLEER. J lost 3 bases, V lost 0 bases, and 13 bases had no gene match. CDR3 length: 18 amino acids. The DNA for the CDR3 is TGCGCCAGCAGCCAAGAACCTTTGGACAGGTCCCTGGACACTGAAGCTTTCTTT. Translation gives CASSQEPLDRSLDTEAFF.

The chain is built from TRBV19 and TRBJ2-3, with 7 bases aligning to TRBD2. Germline CDR1 reads LNHDA; CDR2 reads SQIVND (reference sequence). V was pared by 1 base and J by 0 bases, with 10 bases of the junction left unmatched. This CDR3 is 18 amino acids long. This CDR3 reads CASSIAPFREVSTDTQYF. The DNA of the CDR3 is TGTGCCAGTAGTATAGCCCCTTTCCGGGAGGTGAGCACAGATACGCAGTATTTT.

A single count supports this clone. V gene TRBV21-1 combines with J gene TRBJ2-5; TRBD1, as called in the table, went unchecked against the DNA. TRBV21-1 is labeled a pseudogene. The CDR3 sequence is 14 residues long. The DNA for the CDR3 is TGTGCCAGCAGCGCAGGCGCTCTCCAAGAGACCCAGTACTTC. Translated: CASSAGALQETQYF.

The chain links TRBV7-2 to TRBJ2-7; D might be TRBD2 (5 bases). CDR3 size: 11 residues. The germline CDR1 and CDR2 sequences are SGHTA and FQGNSA. V was clipped by 5 bases and J by 6 bases, with 8 bases between them. This chain's CDR3 is CASSPAGEQYF. The CDR3 nucleotides are TGTGCCAGCAGCCCGGCGGGCGAGCAGTACTTC.

V is TRBV7-6 and J is TRBJ2-7; 9 nucleotides line up with TRBD1. The CDR3 is 14 amino acids. J was trimmed by 5 bases and V by 5 bases; bases with no gene match: 7. Germline-derived CDR1 and CDR2 are SGHVS and FNYEAQ. CDR3 DNA sequence: TGTGCCAGCAGCCCGGGACAGGGAGGCAACGAGCAGTACTTC. Translating it yields CASSPGQGGNEQYF.

The V gene is TRBV11-2, the J gene TRBJ2-7; D not certain. Between the trimmed V and J ends, which lost 5 bases and 6 bases, there was a span of 11 bases. The germline gives CDR1 SGHAT, CDR2 FQNNGV. The CDR3 loop spans 12 amino acids. CDR3 loop: CASSLGKREQYF. CDR3 DNA: TGTGCCAGCAGCCTAGGGAAGCGCGAGCAGTACTTC.

This chain uses TRBV9 with TRBJ1-1; maybe TRBD1 (5 bases). Trimming removed 0 bases from V and 4 bases from J, with 10 bases in between. The CDR3 contains 14 residues. Germline CDR1 SGDLS, CDR2 YYNGEE. The CDR3 loop reads CASSVGAGSTEAFF. The CDR3 nucleotides read TGTGCCAGCAGCGTAGGGGCAGGGTCCACTGAAGCTTTCTTT.

This clone was counted once. The sample has other DNA sequences that encode this CDR3 too. The V call is TRBV6-1, the J call TRBJ2-5; possibly TRBD1 for D (5 bases). V was clipped by 11 bases and J by 1 base, with 14 bases between them. This CDR3 has 13 residues. Germline assignment: CDR1 MNHNS and CDR2 SASEGT. CDR3 loop: CAGDSPLQETQYF. The DNA for the CDR3 is TGTGCCGGTGACAGCCCCCTCCAAGAGACCCAGTACTTC.

This clone came up a few times. The chain uses TRBV15 and TRBJ2-7; a possible D gene is TRBD1 (6 bases). Germline lookup yields CDR1 LNHNV and CDR2 YYDKDF (reference sequence). The V gene lost 5 bases and the J gene lost 3 bases, with 11 bases spanning the gap. CDR3 length: 13 residues. The CDR3 sequence: CATSQGQSYEQYF. CDR3 nucleotide sequence: TGTGCCACCAGCCAAGGACAGAGCTACGAGCAGTACTTC.

This chain joins TRBV19 and TRBJ2-3; 12 bases map to TRBD1. Germline CDR1 and CDR2: LNHDA and SQIVND (reference sequence). With 4 bases clipped from V and 5 bases from J, the junction kept 10 bases outside the gene matches. The CDR3 sequence is 17 residues long. The CDR3 nucleotides are TGTGCCAGTAGTAGGGGGACAGGGGGCTATGTGGGAGATACGCAGTATTTT. Protein: CASSRGTGGYVGDTQYF.

J is TRBJ1-2 and V is TRBV4-2; TRBD1 matches at 8 bases. V lost 0 bases to trimming and J lost 4 bases; unmatched junction nucleotides: 13. This CDR3 comprises 18 residues. CDR1 is LGHNA and CDR2 is YNFKEQ in the germline V gene. The CDR3, as DNA: TGTGCCAGCAGCCAAGAGGGGAGGGAGGACAGGGCGGGCTATGGCTACACCTTC. Residues: CASSQEGREDRAGYGYTF.

The chain has TRBV18 and TRBJ1-2; a weak D match, TRBD1 (6 bases). CDR1 and CDR2 from the germline V gene are KGHSH and LQKENI. The CDR3 is 15 residues long. The V end lost 3 bases, the J end lost 6 bases, and 17 bases lay between the germline ends. The CDR3 protein is CASSPSRAGDNGYTF. The CDR3 DNA is TGTGCCAGCTCACCGTCCCGTGCAGGGGATAATGGCTACACCTTC.

V and J are TRBV4-2 and TRBJ1-1; 9 bases agree with TRBD1. CDR3 length equals 15 residues. Losses at the gene ends were 4 bases for V and 3 bases for J; bases not matched to a gene: 6. Germline V gene sequence: CDR1 LGHNA, CDR2 YNFKEQ. The CDR3 DNA reads TGTGCCAGCAGCCGAGGACAGGGGTGGGACACTGAAGCTTTCTTT. The encoded protein is CASSRGQGWDTEAFF.

The V call is TRBV5-6, the J call TRBJ2-4, with 7 bases fitting TRBD1. The V segment lost 2 bases and the J segment 6 bases; nucleotides outside the gene matches: 2. The CDR3 runs to 13 residues. Germline V lookup: CDR1 SGHDT, CDR2 YYEEEE. The CDR3 is CASSFYRGNIQYF. Written as DNA, the CDR3 is TGTGCCAGCAGCTTTTACAGGGGAAACATTCAGTACTTC.

J is TRBJ2-1 and V is TRBV2, with D perhaps matching TRBD2 (5 bases). Between the trimmed V and J ends, which lost 7 bases and 8 bases, there was a span of 12 bases. Germline V gene lookup returns CDR1 SNHLY and CDR2 FYNNEI. The CDR3 has 12 residues. The CDR3 region has the DNA TGTGCCAGCAAGAGCGGATTCCATGAGCAGTTCTTC. As protein: CASKSGFHEQFF.

This chain joins TRBV4-1 and TRBJ2-7; D possibly corresponds to TRBD1 (6 bases). The CDR3 is 18 amino acids. The germline V and J ends were trimmed by 3 bases and 1 base, with 22 bases remaining between them. Germline V lookup: CDR1 MGHRA, CDR2 YSYEKL. Here the CDR3 DNA reads TGCGCCAGCAGCCAGGAAGACGCCGGGACACATATTTCCTACGAGCAGTACTTC. It codes for CASSQEDAGTHISYEQYF.

In nucleotides, the CDR3 is TGTGCCAGCAGCGTCCCGGGACAGGGGGACGAGCAGTACTTC. Translating it yields CASSVPGQGDEQYF. V is TRBV28 and J is TRBJ2-7, with 11 bases fitting TRBD1. V lost 6 bases, J lost 5 bases, and 6 bases stayed unmatched. Germline loops: CDR1 MDHEN, CDR2 SYDVKM. The CDR3 loop spans 14 amino acids.

The rearrangement joins TRBV27 to TRBJ2-7; 11 bases map to TRBD1. Germline loops: CDR1 MNHEY, CDR2 SMNVEV (reference sequence). Unmatched junction bases numbered 2, after V lost 1 base and J lost 3 bases. This CDR3 contains 15 residues. As DNA, the CDR3 is TGTGCCAGCAGTTTATTAGGGACAGGGGGCTACGAGCAGTACTTC. Its translation: CASSLLGTGGYEQYF.

The rearrangement links TRBV5-6 to TRBJ1-1; 11 bases align to TRBD1. Per germline, CDR1 SGHDT and CDR2 YYEEEE. V lost 7 bases, J lost 3 bases, and 11 bases stayed unmatched. This CDR3 contains 16 residues. The CDR3 DNA follows: TGTGCCAGCTGCGGCAGGGACAGGGGGGGGGACACTGAAGCTTTCTTT. As protein: CASCGRDRGGDTEAFF.

CDR3 residues: CAIAGGEVDTQYF. In DNA, the CDR3 is TGTGCCATCGCGGGCGGGGAGGTAGATACGCAGTATTTT. The chain carries TRBV28 and TRBJ2-3; D may be TRBD2 (6 bases). The CDR3 runs 13 residues. V dropped 10 bases and J dropped 5 bases, with 16 bases sitting between them. The germline gives CDR1 MDHEN, CDR2 SYDVKM.

This rearrangement joins TRBV6-6 to TRBJ2-7, with a possible D match to TRBD2 (7 bases). Trimming took off 4 bases at V and 2 bases at J, with 15 bases between the two ends. Germline CDR1 MNHNY, CDR2 SVGAGI (reference sequence). This CDR3 comprises 15 residues. The CDR3 spells CASSSTRGAAYEQYF. CDR3 DNA: TGTGCCAGCAGTTCGACCCGGGGGGCCGCCTACGAGCAGTACTTC.

The J gene is TRBJ2-2, the V gene TRBV18; TRBD1 aligns across 8 bases. Germline loops: CDR1 KGHSH, CDR2 LQKENI. The junction had 7 bases not matched to a gene; V was cut back by 2 bases and J by 2 bases. The CDR3 has 17 amino acids. The CDR3 DNA follows: TGTGCCAGCTCACCAACCGCAGGGGGCGGTAACACCGGGGAGCTGTTTTTT. Protein: CASSPTAGGGNTGELFF.

The chain joins TRBV5-6 to TRBJ1-5; a possible D gene is TRBD1 (5 bases). CDR1 is SGHDT, CDR2 YYEEEE, per germline. V lost 6 bases and J 7 bases, leaving 20 bases between the germline ends. There are 15 residues in the CDR3. In DNA form, the CDR3 reads TGTGCCAGCACCTCGTTTGCGCAGGGATGGCAGCCCCAGCATTTT. This gives the protein CASTSFAQGWQPQHF.